A single sample gave rise to the 32 T cell receptor beta chains below, sequenced in a study of blood T cell repertoires in COVID-19. TCRdb's table, derived via immunoSEQ multiplex PCR, lists solely in-frame clones and lacks some. The table has about 42,000 clones, approximately 85% seen once. Sequencing used peripheral blood. These receptors were obtained from a human donor in a cohort sampled during active COVID-19.

This chain joins TRBV24-1 and TRBJ2-7; TRBD2 matches 7 bases. V lost 5 bases, J lost 0 bases, and 3 bases stayed unmatched. CDR3 length: 14 residues. Germline CDR1 and CDR2: KGHDR and SFDVKD. CDR3 residues: CATSGGGSSYEQYF. CDR3 DNA: TGTGCCACCAGTGGCGGGGGAAGCTCCTACGAGCAGTACTTC.

CDR3 protein: CASSPEQGNPPLHF. The CDR3 DNA reads as TGTGCCAGCAGCCCGGAACAGGGCAATCCACCCCTCCACTTT. The V call is TRBV7-9, the J call TRBJ1-6; possible D gene TRBD1, 6 bases. Trimming stripped 5 bases from V and 11 bases from J, with 16 bases between. The CDR3 is made up of 14 amino acids. In germline, CDR1 is SEHNR, CDR2 FQNEAQ (reference sequence).

This clone is a singleton in its sample. CDR3 DNA: TGTGCCAGCAGCTCACAAGCGGGCGGGGGTGGAGAGACCCAGTACTTC. It codes for CASSSQAGGGGETQYF. V and J are TRBV7-6 and TRBJ2-5; 7 bases map to TRBD2. Germline loops: CDR1 SGHVS, CDR2 FNYEAQ. Trimming cost V 4 bases and J 4 bases; bases outside gene matches: 12. The CDR3 has 16 amino acids.

J is TRBJ2-7 and V is TRBV9; 7 bases line up with TRBD1. Germline V gene sequence: CDR1 SGDLS, CDR2 YYNGEE. The V and J ends lost 0 bases and 2 bases, in that order; junction bases with no gene match: 5. The CDR3 sequence is 15 residues long. CDR3 in DNA: TGTGCCAGCAGCGTAGCTGGGACAGAGACCTACGAGCAGTACTTC. Its translation is CASSVAGTETYEQYF.

The rearrangement links TRBV27 to TRBJ1-1; tentative D call: TRBD1 (5 bases). The CDR3 covers 12 residues. Trimming left V 4 bases short and J 8 bases short, with 11 bases between. Germline V gene lookup returns CDR1 MNHEY and CDR2 SMNVEV (reference sequence). DNA of the CDR3: TGTGCCAGCAGTTGGGGGGGGGAGGAAGCTTTCTTT. Translated: CASSWGGEEAFF.

This chain links TRBV12-3 or TRBV12-4 with TRBJ2-5, with D possibly matching TRBD2 (6 bases). The CDR3 consists of 13 residues. Trimming cost V 1 base and J 5 bases, with 8 bases left between them. The CDR3 loop is CASSLVRGETQYF. CDR3 nucleotide sequence: TGTGCCAGCAGTTTAGTACGGGGGGAGACCCAGTACTTC.

The CDR3 nucleotides are TGTGCCAGCAGCTCTGGACAAGAGTACGAGCAGTACTTC. Its translation: CASSSGQEYEQYF. The V call is TRBV7-3, the J call TRBJ2-7; tentative D call: TRBD1 (5 bases). The CDR3 is 13 residues long. The germline V gene encodes CDR1 SGHTA and CDR2 FQGTGA. V was trimmed by 4 bases and J by 4 bases, leaving 11 bases between them.

The chain joins TRBV2 to TRBJ1-5; TRBD1 matches at 9 bases. The V gene's germline CDR1 is SNHLY and CDR2 FYNNEI. The CDR3 covers 16 residues. The J segment lost 1 base and the V segment lost 4 bases, leaving 5 bases of the junction unmatched. The CDR3 region is CASSGGQGTSNQPQHF. For the CDR3, the DNA is TGTGCCAGCAGTGGAGGACAGGGGACAAGCAATCAGCCCCAGCATTTT. The complete variable domain, with remaining parts taken from reference TRBV2 and TRBJ1-5, reads EPEVTQTPSHQVTQMGQEVILRCVPISNHLYFYWYRQILGQKVEFLVSFYNNEISEKSEIFDDQFSVERPDGSNFTLKIRSTKLEDSAMYFCASSGGQGTSNQPQHFGDGTRLSIL.

This clone appeared a single time. V is TRBV10-3 and J is TRBJ1-5, with 7 bases aligning to TRBD1. The germline V gene has CDR1 ENHRY and CDR2 SYGVKD. J was trimmed by 3 bases and V by 10 bases; bases with no gene match: 3. The CDR3 spans 12 residues. In nucleotides, the CDR3 is TGTGCCACACAGGGGACCAATCAGCCCCAGCATTTT. This sequence encodes CATQGTNQPQHF.

The chain joins TRBV10-3 to TRBJ2-7; maybe TRBD2 (7 bases). V lost 7 bases, J lost 7 bases, and 23 bases lay in between. CDR1 ENHRY and CDR2 SYGVKD come from the germline V gene. The CDR3 runs to 15 residues. The CDR3 DNA follows: TGTGCCATCAAAGGGGGACTTACCGGGCGGGAGGAGCAGTACTTC. As protein: CAIKGGLTGREEQYF.

This chain connects TRBV18 to TRBJ1-2, with 7 positions matching TRBD1. Germline V CDR1 and CDR2: KGHSH, LQKENI. The ends lost 3 bases at V and 5 bases at J; junction bases unmatched: 12. This CDR3 region has 16 residues. CDR3 sequence reads: CASSPLPTGVGYGYTF. The CDR3 DNA is TGTGCCAGCTCACCTCTCCCAACAGGGGTGGGGTATGGCTACACCTTC.

V usage is TRBV10-2 and J usage is TRBJ2-3, with 8 bases that match TRBD2. Germline V gene lookup returns CDR1 WSHSY and CDR2 SAAADI. This CDR3 has 15 residues. Trimming at V came to 5 bases and at J to 0 bases, leaving 4 bases not matched to a gene. The CDR3 reads CASSSGGRSTDTQYF. The CDR3 nucleotides read TGCGCCAGCAGTAGCGGGGGCCGGAGCACAGATACGCAGTATTTT.

This sequence joins TRBV14 and TRBJ1-4; unclear D gene. This CDR3 contains 17 residues. V lost 1 base to trimming and J lost 0 bases, with 12 bases between them. Germline V gives CDR1 SGHDN, CDR2 FVKESK. In nucleotides, the CDR3 is TGTGCCAGCAGCCAAGCCCTAGCTGGTGCAACTAATGAAAAACTGTTTTTT. Translated: CASSQALAGATNEKLFF.

The chain employs TRBV7-8 and TRBJ2-7; tentative D call: TRBD2 (6 bases). CDR1 is SGHVS, CDR2 FQNEAQ, per germline. The CDR3 covers 15 residues. V lost 1 base and J 2 bases, leaving 12 bases between the germline ends. The CDR3 reads CASSLESGDAYEQYF. The CDR3 coding sequence is TGTGCCAGCAGCTTAGAATCGGGAGATGCCTACGAGCAGTACTTC.

The chain is built from TRBV19 and TRBJ1-3; 7 positions match TRBD1. The CDR3 runs 18 residues. Germline trimming cut 6 bases from V and 2 bases from J; bases unmatched to any gene: 16. Germline V gene lookup returns CDR1 LNHDA and CDR2 SQIVND (reference sequence). CDR3 DNA: TGTGCCAGTAGAAGTCGGGCCGGCAGGGGGGTCGCTGGAAACACCATATATTTT. Translation: CASRSRAGRGVAGNTIYF.

In DNA form, the CDR3 reads TGTGCCAGCAGCTTGGCCCAGGGAACCTATGGCTACACCTTC. Its translation: CASSLAQGTYGYTF. V and J are TRBV5-6 and TRBJ1-2; a possible D gene is TRBD1 (5 bases). Trimming shortened V by 0 bases and J by 4 bases, and 10 bases separated the two germline ends. The CDR3 has 14 residues. Germline V lookup: CDR1 SGHDT, CDR2 YYEEEE.

The gene calls are TRBV6-4 and TRBJ2-3; 9 bases are shared with TRBD1. This CDR3 contains 15 residues. The V gene's germline CDR1 is MRHNA and CDR2 SNTAGT. Trimming removed 6 bases from V and 2 bases from J; junction bases left unmatched: 6. The CDR3 loop reads CASRDRDRVTDTQYF. The CDR3 DNA sequence: TGTGCCAGCAGGGACCGGGACAGGGTCACAGATACGCAGTATTTT.

The J gene is TRBJ1-4, the V gene TRBV20-1; D is perhaps TRBD1 (5 bases). The CDR3 spans 18 residues. The germline gives CDR1 DFQATT, CDR2 SNEGSKA (reference sequence). V was trimmed by 3 bases and J by 5 bases, leaving 25 bases between them. The CDR3 DNA is TGCAGTGCTAGTCGTGTGGCCCCGGGTGGGGCGTCGAATGAAAAACTGTTTTTT. This codes for CSASRVAPGGASNEKLFF.

This clone is classed as medium-sized. CDR3 in DNA: TGTGCCAGTAGTATGGGACAGCGAAACTATGGCTACACCTTC. Translated: CASSMGQRNYGYTF. J is TRBJ1-2 and V is TRBV19; TRBD1 matches 7 bases. The CDR3 spans 14 residues. Losses at the gene ends were 3 bases for V and 2 bases for J; bases not matched to a gene: 3. CDR1 is LNHDA, CDR2 SQIVND, per germline (reference sequence).

The V call is TRBV24-1, the J call TRBJ2-7, with 9 bases aligning to TRBD2. There are 13 residues in the CDR3. Trimming removed 12 bases from V and 2 bases from J; junction bases left unmatched: 7. Looked up from germline, CDR1 is KGHDR and CDR2 is SFDVKD. The CDR3 DNA follows: TGTGCCGTAGCCGGGACTAGCCCCTACGAGCAGTACTTC. Amino acid sequence: CAVAGTSPYEQYF.

The chain uses TRBV10-2 and TRBJ2-2, with 11 nucleotides matching TRBD2. The CDR3 has 16 residues. CDR1 is WSHSY, CDR2 SAAADI, per germline. V trimming: 3 bases; J trimming: 4 bases; junction bases outside the gene matches: 4. CDR3 DNA sequence: TGCGCCAGCAGTGATTGGACTAGCGGGCTCACCGGGGAGCTGTTTTTT. This sequence encodes CASSDWTSGLTGELFF.

The chain recombines TRBV3-1 (or the pseudogene TRBV3-2) with TRBJ1-4, with no clear D. Trimming left V 2 bases short and J 7 bases short, with 5 bases between. Germline V gene data show CDR1 as LGHDT and CDR2 as YNNKEL (reference sequence). The CDR3 totals 12 residues. CDR3 in DNA: TGTGCCAGCAGCCAAACACGTGAAAAACTGTTTTTT. Protein: CASSQTREKLFF.

For the CDR3, the DNA is TGTGCCAGCAGCGGCGGGCGGTGGAACGGGGAGCTGTTTTTT. It translates to CASSGGRWNGELFF. The J gene is TRBJ2-2, the V gene TRBV5-4; possible D gene TRBD2, 5 bases. Per germline, CDR1 SGHNT and CDR2 YYREEE (reference sequence). The V gene lost 4 bases and the J gene lost 7 bases, with 14 bases spanning the gap. The CDR3 consists of 14 residues.

The chain carries TRBV18 and TRBJ2-3, with 9 positions matching TRBD1. This CDR3 comprises 17 residues. From germline, CDR1 is KGHSH and CDR2 LQKENI. J was trimmed by 5 bases and V by 3 bases; bases with no gene match: 12. CDR3 residues: CASSPDPYRGLGDTQYF. As DNA, the CDR3 is TGTGCCAGCTCACCCGACCCCTACAGGGGGCTTGGAGATACGCAGTATTTT.

The chain has TRBV15 and TRBJ1-6; 9 bases are a match to TRBD1. J lost 7 bases, V lost 1 base, and 2 bases had no gene match. This CDR3 region has 15 residues. The germline gives CDR1 LNHNV, CDR2 YYDKDF (reference sequence). The CDR3 coding sequence is TGTGCCACCAGCAGAGGAGGACAGGGGAATTCACCCCTCCACTTT. Translation gives CATSRGGQGNSPLHF.

The chain links TRBV5-5 to TRBJ1-1; unclear D gene. V was pared by 0 bases and J by 4 bases, with 7 bases between. Per germline, CDR1 SGHKS and CDR2 YYEKEE (reference sequence). CDR3 length equals 13 residues. The CDR3 sequence: CASSLGESTEAFF. CDR3 DNA: TGTGCCAGCAGCTTGGGGGAGAGCACTGAAGCTTTCTTT.

This chain connects TRBV12-2 to TRBJ2-1; TRBD2, the D gene given by the table, was not confirmed from the DNA. TRBV12-2 is assigned pseudogene status. The CDR3 is made up of 18 amino acids. The CDR3 protein is CASRPYGRGLVCNNEQFF. Written as DNA, the CDR3 is TGTGCAAGTCGCCCGTACGGGAGGGGACTAGTCTGTAACAATGAGCAGTTCTTC.

The chain uses TRBV27 and TRBJ2-7; 15 bases agree with TRBD2. Germline V gene lookup returns CDR1 MNHEY and CDR2 SMNVEV (reference sequence). The CDR3 contains 15 residues. The junction had 3 bases not matched to a gene; V was cut back by 4 bases and J by 5 bases. CDR3 sequence reads: CASSSGLAGGHEQYF. CDR3 coding DNA: TGTGCCAGCAGTTCCGGACTAGCGGGGGGGCACGAGCAGTACTTC.

The chain links TRBV28 to TRBJ1-5, with D hard to call. The CDR3 extends over 15 amino acids. Germline V lookup: CDR1 MDHEN, CDR2 SYDVKM. V dropped 2 bases and J dropped 0 bases, with 8 bases sitting between them. The CDR3 reads CASSLLRYSNQPQHF. In DNA form, the CDR3 reads TGTGCCAGCAGTTTACTGAGGTATAGCAATCAGCCCCAGCATTTT.

The chain employs TRBV7-8 and TRBJ2-3; D ambiguous. In germline, CDR1 is SGHVS, CDR2 FQNEAQ. V was cut by 1 base and J by 9 bases, with 14 bases left in between. The CDR3 has 14 amino acids. Here the CDR3 DNA reads TGTGCCAGCAGCTTAGGGTCTGGGCTTGGAACGCAGTATTTT. Protein sequence: CASSLGSGLGTQYF.

This clone was recorded only once. V usage is TRBV5-1 and J usage is TRBJ2-1; 12 nucleotides agree with TRBD2. J gave up 7 bases and V 7 bases, and 6 bases lay outside the gene matches. The CDR3 runs 14 residues. Germline V gene lookup returns CDR1 SGHRS and CDR2 YFSETQ. Written as DNA, the CDR3 is TGCGCCAGCGTCCAGACTAGCGGGGGAAATGAGCAGTTCTTC. Protein sequence: CASVQTSGGNEQFF.

The chain uses TRBV7-2 and TRBJ2-5; 12 bases line up with TRBD2. CDR1 SGHTA and CDR2 FQGNSA come from the germline V gene. Germline trimming cut 4 bases from V and 0 bases from J; bases unmatched to any gene: 6. The CDR3 has 17 residues. The CDR3 coding sequence is TGTGCCAGCAGCTCCCAACTAGCGGGGGGCCACCAAGAGACCCAGTACTTC. Its translation is CASSSQLAGGHQETQYF.